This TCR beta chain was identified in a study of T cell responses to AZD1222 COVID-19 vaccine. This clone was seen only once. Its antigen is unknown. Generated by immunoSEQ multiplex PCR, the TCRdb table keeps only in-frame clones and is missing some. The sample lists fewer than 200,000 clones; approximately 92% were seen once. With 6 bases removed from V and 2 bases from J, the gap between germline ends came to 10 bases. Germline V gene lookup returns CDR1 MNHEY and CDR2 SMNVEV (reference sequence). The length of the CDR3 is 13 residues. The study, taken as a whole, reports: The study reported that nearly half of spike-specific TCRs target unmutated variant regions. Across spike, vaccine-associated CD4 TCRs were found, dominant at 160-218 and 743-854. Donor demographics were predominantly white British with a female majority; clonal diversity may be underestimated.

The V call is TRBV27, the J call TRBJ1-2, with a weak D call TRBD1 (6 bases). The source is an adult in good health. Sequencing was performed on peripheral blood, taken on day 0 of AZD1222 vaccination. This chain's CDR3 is CASSLTGNYGYTF. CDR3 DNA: TGTGCCAGCAGCCTTACAGGGAACTATGGCTACACCTTC.